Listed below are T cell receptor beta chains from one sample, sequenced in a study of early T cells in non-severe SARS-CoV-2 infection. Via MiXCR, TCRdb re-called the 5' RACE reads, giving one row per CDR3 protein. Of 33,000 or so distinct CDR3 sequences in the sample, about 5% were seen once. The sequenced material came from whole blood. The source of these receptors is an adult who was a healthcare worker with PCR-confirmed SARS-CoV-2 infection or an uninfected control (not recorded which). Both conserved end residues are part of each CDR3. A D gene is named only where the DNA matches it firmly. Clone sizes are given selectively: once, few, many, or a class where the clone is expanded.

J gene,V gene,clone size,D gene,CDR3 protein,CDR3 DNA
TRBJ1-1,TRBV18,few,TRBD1,CASSPQGGVNTEAFF,TGTGCCAGCTCACCTCAGGGGGGGGTGAACACTGAAGCTTTCTTT
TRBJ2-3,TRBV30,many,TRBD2,CAWSSGRGLSTDTQYF,TGTGCCTGGAGTAGCGGGAGGGGCCTTAGCACAGATACGCAGTATTTT
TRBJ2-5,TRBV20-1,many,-,CSASVSVPQETQYF,TGCAGTGCTAGCGTTAGCGTCCCGCAAGAGACCCAGTACTTC
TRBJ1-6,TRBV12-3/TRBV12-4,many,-,CASSPISGALHF,TGTGCCAGCAGTCCCATCTCGGGGGCCCTCCACTTT
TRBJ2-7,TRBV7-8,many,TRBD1,CASSWTGDEQYF,TGTGCCAGCAGCTGGACAGGGGACGAGCAGTACTTC
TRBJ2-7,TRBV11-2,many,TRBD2,CASSPRLAANYEQYF,TGTGCCAGCAGCCCCAGACTAGCGGCGAACTACGAGCAGTACTTC
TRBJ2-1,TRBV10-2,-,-,CASSERAVGYNEQFF,TGCGCCAGCAGTGAGCGAGCGGTGGGATACAATGAGCAGTTCTTC
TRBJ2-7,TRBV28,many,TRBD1,CASSPPDRASEQYF,TGTGCCAGCAGCCCCCCCGACAGGGCCAGCGAGCAGTACTTC
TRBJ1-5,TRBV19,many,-,CASSTPPQHF,TGTGCCAGTAGTACCCCCCCCCAGCATTTT
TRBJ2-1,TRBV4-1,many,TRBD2,CASSQDPGGAYNEQFF,TGCGCCAGCAGCCAAGATCCGGGAGGTGCCTACAATGAGCAGTTCTTC
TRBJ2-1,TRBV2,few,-,CASSEGWGRSYNEQFF,TGTGCCAGCAGTGAAGGGTGGGGCCGGTCCTACAATGAGCAGTTCTTC
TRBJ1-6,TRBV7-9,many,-,CASSLLGSYNSPLHF,TGTGCCAGCAGCCTACTAGGATCATATAATTCACCCCTCCACTTT
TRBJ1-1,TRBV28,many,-,CASSVDAVRTEAFF,TGTGCCAGCAGTGTCGACGCCGTGCGCACTGAAGCTTTCTTT
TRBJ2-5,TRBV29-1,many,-,CSVEGGLYF,TGCAGCGTTGAAGGGGGTTTATACTTC
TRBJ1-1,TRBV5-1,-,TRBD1,CASSYDGTGNTEAFF,TGCGCCAGCAGCTATGATGGGACAGGGAACACTGAAGCTTTCTTT
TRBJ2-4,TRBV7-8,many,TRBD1,CASSFYTGDGAKNIQYF,TGTGCCAGCAGCTTCTACACAGGGGACGGGGCCAAAAACATTCAGTACTTC
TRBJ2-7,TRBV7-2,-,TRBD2,CASSRTSGFGEQYF,TGTGCCAGCAGCCGGACTAGCGGGTTTGGGGAGCAGTACTTC
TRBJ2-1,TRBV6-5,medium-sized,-,CASSYSGIRGEEQFF,TGTGCCAGCAGTTACTCAGGGATAAGGGGGGAGGAGCAGTTCTTC
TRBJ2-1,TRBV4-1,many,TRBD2,CASSPHLAGGYLEQFF,TGCGCCAGCAGCCCTCACCTAGCGGGGGGATATTTGGAGCAGTTCTTC
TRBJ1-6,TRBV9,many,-,CASTSDAQWNSPLHF,TGTGCCAGCACCTCCGACGCGCAATGGAATTCACCCCTCCACTTT
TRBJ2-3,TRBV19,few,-,CASGPGDTQYF,TGTGCCAGCGGGCCTGGGGATACGCAGTATTTT
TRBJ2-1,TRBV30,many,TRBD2,CAWRQSGGVYNEQFF,TGTGCCTGGAGGCAAAGCGGGGGGGTGTACAATGAGCAGTTCTTC
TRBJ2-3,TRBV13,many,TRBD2,CASSRSPSGGTDTDTQYF,TGTGCCAGCAGCCGTAGTCCTAGCGGGGGGACGGACACAGATACGCAGTATTTT
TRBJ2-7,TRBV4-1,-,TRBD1,CASSLRDRSSYEQYF,TGCGCCAGCAGCTTGCGGGACAGGAGCTCCTACGAGCAGTACTTC
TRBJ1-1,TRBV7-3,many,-,CASSLKRNTEAFF,TGTGCCAGCAGCTTAAAAAGGAACACTGAAGCTTTCTTT
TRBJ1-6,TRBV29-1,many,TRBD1,CSVEGTDRGNSPLHF,TGCAGCGTTGAGGGAACGGACAGGGGGAATTCACCCCTCCACTTT
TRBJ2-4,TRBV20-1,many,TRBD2,CSAGPGLAKNIQYF,TGCAGTGCTGGCCCGGGACTAGCGAAAAACATTCAGTACTTC
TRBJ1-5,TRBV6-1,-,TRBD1,CASSSTGGSNQPQHF,TGTGCCAGCAGTTCAACAGGGGGTAGCAATCAGCCCCAGCATTTT
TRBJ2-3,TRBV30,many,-,CAWSVIQGYTQYF,TGTGCCTGGAGTGTAATACAGGGTTACACGCAGTATTTT
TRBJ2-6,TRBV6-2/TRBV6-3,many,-,CASSYLVGGSGANVLTF,TGTGCCAGCAGTTACTTGGTCGGGGGCTCTGGGGCCAACGTCCTGACTTTC
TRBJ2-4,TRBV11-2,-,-,CASSDWRSDIQYF,TGTGCCAGCAGCGACTGGCGATCGGACATTCAGTACTTC
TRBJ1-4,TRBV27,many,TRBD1,CLRDRGQITNEKLFF,TGCCTCCGGGACAGGGGGCAGATCACTAATGAAAAACTGTTTTTT
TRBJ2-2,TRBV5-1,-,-,CASSQNSGELFF,TGCGCCAGCAGCCAAAACTCCGGGGAGCTGTTTTTT
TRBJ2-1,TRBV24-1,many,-,CATSPSGTGHNNEQFF,TGTGCCACAAGCCCTTCCGGGACGGGACATAACAATGAGCAGTTCTTC
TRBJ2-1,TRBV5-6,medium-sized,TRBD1,CASSLGQGAGEQFF,TGTGCCAGCAGCTTGGGGCAGGGGGCAGGTGAGCAGTTCTTC
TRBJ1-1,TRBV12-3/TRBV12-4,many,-,CASSFYQGEAFF,TGTGCCAGCAGTTTCTACCAGGGGGAAGCTTTCTTT
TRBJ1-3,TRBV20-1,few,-,CSIQVAGNTIYF,TGCAGTATACAGGTGGCTGGAAACACCATATATTTT